In its sample, the clone carrying this T cell receptor beta chain was seen a few times. Antigen unknown. TCRdb analysed the 5' RACE reads with MiXCR anew, one entry per CDR3 protein. The sample contains 100,000 to 140,000 distinct CDR3 sequences, under 15% of which appear only once. The CDR3 is 15 residues long. The germline V gene has CDR1 MNHEY and CDR2 SMNVEV (reference sequence). V was cut by 2 bases and J by 3 bases, with 11 bases left in between. This record belongs to a study of T-cell memory formation after mild COVID-19. Study-level information: The TCR clusters were mostly specific to one donor.

Overall study results and limits: Cross-reactive memory appears to have joined, as suggested by some responding clones showing up in pre-infection memory. Contracting CD8+ clones were enriched in EMRA, CD4+ mainly in CM and EM. Whereas later expanders leaned CD4+, clones contracting day 15 to 85 showed a balanced CD4/CD8 makeup.

The clonotype comes from a man aged 18-30 years who had mild COVID-19 (a few samples of this study predate the infection). Cell type and time point are not known. Input material: PBMCs or a T cell subset sorted from them (not recorded which). V and J are TRBV27 and TRBJ2-1; D is unclear. CDR3 sequence (DNA): TGTGCCAGCAGTTTACAAGGCCCTGGCTACAATGAGCAGTTCTTC. It yields the protein CASSLQGPGYNEQFF.